This T cell receptor (beta chain) was recorded in a study of cytomegalovirus exposure and HLA in healthy donors. Primers for the PCR totalled 60 Vbeta and 13 Jbeta. Generated by immunoSEQ multiplex PCR, the TCRdb table keeps only in-frame clones and is missing some. This sample carries roughly 140,000 clones, 55% to 75% of them seen once, and the ten largest clones take under 7.5%. Per the germline V gene, CDR1 is MDHEN and CDR2 is SYDVKM. The CDR3 extends over 16 amino acids. V lost 10 bases to trimming and J lost 2 bases, with 22 bases between them. The chain employs TRBV28 and TRBJ2-3; D might be TRBD2 (5 bases). This receptor was taken from a woman between 55 and 75 years old in good health and CMV-seropositive. Sequencing used PBMCs. The chain's CDR3 is CATHQSERIITDTQYF. CDR3 coding DNA: TGTGCCACCCACCAATCCGAGCGGATCATCACAGATACGCAGTATTTT. The full variable domain, completed using reference TRBV28 and TRBJ2-3, is DVKVTQSSRYLVKRTGEKVFLECVQDMDHENMFWYRQDPGLGLRLIYFSYDVKMKEKGDIPEGYSVSREKKERFSLILESASTNQTSMYLCATHQSERIITDTQYFGPGTRLTVL.